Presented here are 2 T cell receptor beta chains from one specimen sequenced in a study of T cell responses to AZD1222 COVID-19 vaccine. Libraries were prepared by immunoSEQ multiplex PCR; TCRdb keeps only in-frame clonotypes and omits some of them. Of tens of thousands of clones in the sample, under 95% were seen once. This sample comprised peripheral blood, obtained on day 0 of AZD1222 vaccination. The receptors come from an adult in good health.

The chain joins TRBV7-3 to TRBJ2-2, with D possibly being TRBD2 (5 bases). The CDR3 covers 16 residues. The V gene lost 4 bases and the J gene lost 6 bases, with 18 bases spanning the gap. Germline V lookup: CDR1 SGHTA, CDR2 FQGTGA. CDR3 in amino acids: CASSSPPMGVAGELFF. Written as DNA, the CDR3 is TGTGCCAGCAGCTCGCCCCCCATGGGAGTGGCCGGGGAGCTGTTTTTT. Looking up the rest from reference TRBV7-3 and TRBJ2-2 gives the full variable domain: GAGVSQTPSNKVTEKGKYVELRCDPISGHTALYWYRQSLGQGPEFLIYFQGTGAADDSGLPNDRFFAVRPEGSVSTLKIQRTERGDSAVYLCASSSPPMGVAGELFFGEGSRLTVL.

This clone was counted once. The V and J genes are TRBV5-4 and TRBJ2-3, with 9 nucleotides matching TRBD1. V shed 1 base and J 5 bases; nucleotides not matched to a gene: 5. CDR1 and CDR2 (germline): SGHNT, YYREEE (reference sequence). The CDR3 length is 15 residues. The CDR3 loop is CASSLRTGEGDTQYF. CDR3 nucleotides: TGTGCCAGCAGCTTGCGGACAGGGGAGGGAGATACGCAGTATTTT.